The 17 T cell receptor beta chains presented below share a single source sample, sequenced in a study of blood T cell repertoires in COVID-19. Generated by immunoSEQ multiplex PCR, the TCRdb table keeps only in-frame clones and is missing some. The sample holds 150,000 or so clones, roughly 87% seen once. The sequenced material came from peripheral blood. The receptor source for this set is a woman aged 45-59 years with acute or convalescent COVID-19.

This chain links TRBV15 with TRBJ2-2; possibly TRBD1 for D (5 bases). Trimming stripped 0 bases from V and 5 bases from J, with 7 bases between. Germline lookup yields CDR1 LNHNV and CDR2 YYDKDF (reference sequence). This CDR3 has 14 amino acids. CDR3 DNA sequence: TGTGCCACCAGCAGAGAAGGGGAAACCGGGGAGCTGTTTTTT. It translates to CATSREGETGELFF.

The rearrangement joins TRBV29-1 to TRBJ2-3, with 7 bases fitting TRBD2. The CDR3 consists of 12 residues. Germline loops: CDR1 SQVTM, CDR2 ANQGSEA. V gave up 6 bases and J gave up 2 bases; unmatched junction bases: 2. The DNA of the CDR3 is TGCAGCGTGGGGGGGGACACAGATACGCAGTATTTT. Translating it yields CSVGGDTDTQYF.

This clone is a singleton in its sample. DNA of the CDR3: TGCAGCGTTGAAACAGCTCAAGAGACCCAGTACTTC. This encodes CSVETAQETQYF. The chain has TRBV29-1 and TRBJ2-5; D is unclear. From germline, CDR1 is SQVTM and CDR2 ANQGSEA. Trimming pared 2 bases from V and 2 bases from J, leaving 6 bases between. This CDR3 has 12 residues.

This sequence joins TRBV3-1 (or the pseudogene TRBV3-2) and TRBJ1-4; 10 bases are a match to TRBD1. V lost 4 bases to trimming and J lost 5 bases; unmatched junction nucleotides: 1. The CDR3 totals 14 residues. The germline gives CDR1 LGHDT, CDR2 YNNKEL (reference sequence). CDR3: CASSLGQGNEKLFF. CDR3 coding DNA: TGTGCCAGCAGCCTGGGACAGGGGAATGAAAAACTGTTTTTT.

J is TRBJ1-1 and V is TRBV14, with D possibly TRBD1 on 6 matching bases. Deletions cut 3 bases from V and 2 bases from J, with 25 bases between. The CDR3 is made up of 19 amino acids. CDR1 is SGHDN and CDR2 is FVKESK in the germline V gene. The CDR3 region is CASSQESWRGAGGNTEAFF. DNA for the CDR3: TGTGCCAGCAGCCAGGAATCCTGGCGGGGGGCGGGGGGTAACACTGAAGCTTTCTTT.

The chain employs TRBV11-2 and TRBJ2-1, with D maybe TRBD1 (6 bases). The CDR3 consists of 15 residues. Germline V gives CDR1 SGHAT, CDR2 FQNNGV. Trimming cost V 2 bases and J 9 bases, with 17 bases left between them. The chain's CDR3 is CASSLFQQGGGEQFF. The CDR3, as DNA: TGTGCCAGCAGCTTATTCCAACAGGGCGGTGGTGAGCAGTTCTTC.

The CDR3 spells CASSPIPFRVDYGYTF. The CDR3 region has the DNA TGTGCCAGCAGCCCGATCCCCTTCAGGGTGGACTATGGCTACACCTTC. This rearrangement joins TRBV11-2 to TRBJ1-2; D perhaps matches TRBD1 (5 bases). The CDR3 sequence is 16 residues long. Germline V gene lookup returns CDR1 SGHAT and CDR2 FQNNGV. The V end lost 5 bases, the J end lost 3 bases, and 19 bases lay between the germline ends.

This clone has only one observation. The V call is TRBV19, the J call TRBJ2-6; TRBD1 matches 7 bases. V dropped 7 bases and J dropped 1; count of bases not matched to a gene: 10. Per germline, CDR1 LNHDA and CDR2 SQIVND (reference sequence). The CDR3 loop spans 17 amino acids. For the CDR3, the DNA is TGTGCCAGTACGAGGGACAGAGCAGAGTCTGGGGCCAACGTCCTGACTTTC. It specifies CASTRDRAESGANVLTF.

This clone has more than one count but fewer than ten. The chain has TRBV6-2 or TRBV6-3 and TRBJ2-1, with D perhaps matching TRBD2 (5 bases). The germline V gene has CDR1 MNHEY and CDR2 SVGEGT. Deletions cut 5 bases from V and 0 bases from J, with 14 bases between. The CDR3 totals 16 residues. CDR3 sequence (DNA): TGTGCCAGCAGTGTGGACTTCCAGAGCTCCTACAATGAGCAGTTCTTC. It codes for CASSVDFQSSYNEQFF.

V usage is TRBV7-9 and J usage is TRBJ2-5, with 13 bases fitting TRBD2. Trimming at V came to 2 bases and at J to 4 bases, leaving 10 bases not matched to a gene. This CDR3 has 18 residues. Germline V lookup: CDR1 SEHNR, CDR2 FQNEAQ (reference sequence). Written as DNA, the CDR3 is TGTGCCAGCAGCTTATCGCTATGGACTAGCGGGGGCACAGAGACCCAGTACTTC. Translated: CASSLSLWTSGGTETQYF.

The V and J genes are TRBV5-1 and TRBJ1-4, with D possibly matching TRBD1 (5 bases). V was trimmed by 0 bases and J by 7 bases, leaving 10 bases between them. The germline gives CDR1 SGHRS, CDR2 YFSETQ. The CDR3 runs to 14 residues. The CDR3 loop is CASSLARDGEKLFF. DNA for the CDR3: TGCGCCAGCAGCTTGGCCAGGGATGGTGAAAAACTGTTTTTT.

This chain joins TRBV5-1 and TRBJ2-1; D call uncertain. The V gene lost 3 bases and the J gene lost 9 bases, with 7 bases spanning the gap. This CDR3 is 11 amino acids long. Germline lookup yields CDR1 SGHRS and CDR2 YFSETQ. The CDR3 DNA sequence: TGCGCCAGCAGCTCCGAGTCTGAGCAGTTCTTC. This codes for CASSSESEQFF.

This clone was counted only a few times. In DNA, the CDR3 is TGTGCCAGCAGCCACCGGAGAACCAACTATGGCTACACCTTC. It specifies CASSHRRTNYGYTF. The chain couples TRBV3-1 (or the pseudogene TRBV3-2) to TRBJ1-2; D unclear. Trimming cost V 3 bases and J 2 bases, with 10 bases left between them. CDR3 size: 14 residues. Germline values: CDR1 LGHDT, CDR2 YNNKEL (reference sequence).

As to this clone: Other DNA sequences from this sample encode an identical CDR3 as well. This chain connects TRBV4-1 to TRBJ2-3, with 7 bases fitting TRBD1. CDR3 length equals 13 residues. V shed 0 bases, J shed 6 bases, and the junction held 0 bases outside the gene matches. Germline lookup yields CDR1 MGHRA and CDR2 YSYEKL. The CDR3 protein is CASSQDRGDTQYF. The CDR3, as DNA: TGCGCCAGCAGCCAAGACAGGGGGGATACGCAGTATTTT.

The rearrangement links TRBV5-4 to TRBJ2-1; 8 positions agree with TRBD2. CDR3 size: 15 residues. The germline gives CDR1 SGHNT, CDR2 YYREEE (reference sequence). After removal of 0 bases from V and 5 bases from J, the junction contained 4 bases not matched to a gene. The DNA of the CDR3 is TGTGCCAGCAGCTTGGACGCGGGGGGCCACAATGAGCAGTTCTTC. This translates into CASSLDAGGHNEQFF. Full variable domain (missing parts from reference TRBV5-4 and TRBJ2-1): ETGVTQSPTHLIKTRGQQVTLRCSSQSGHNTVSWYQQALGQGPQFIFQYYREEENGRGNFPPRFSGLQFPNYSSELNVNALELDDSALYLCASSLDAGGHNEQFFGPGTRLTVL.

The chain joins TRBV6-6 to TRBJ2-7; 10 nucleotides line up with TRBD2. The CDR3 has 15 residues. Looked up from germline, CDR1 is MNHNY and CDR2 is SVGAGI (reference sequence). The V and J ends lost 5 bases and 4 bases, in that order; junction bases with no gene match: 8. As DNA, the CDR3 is TGTGCCAGCAGTCGATCCCGGACTAGCGGTTACGAGCAGTACTTC. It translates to CASSRSRTSGYEQYF.

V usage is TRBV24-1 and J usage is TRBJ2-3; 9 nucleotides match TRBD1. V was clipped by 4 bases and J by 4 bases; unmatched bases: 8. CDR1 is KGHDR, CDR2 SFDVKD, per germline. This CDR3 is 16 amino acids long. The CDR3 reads CATSDQTGGSPDTQYF. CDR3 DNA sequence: TGTGCCACCAGTGACCAAACAGGGGGCTCGCCAGATACGCAGTATTTT.